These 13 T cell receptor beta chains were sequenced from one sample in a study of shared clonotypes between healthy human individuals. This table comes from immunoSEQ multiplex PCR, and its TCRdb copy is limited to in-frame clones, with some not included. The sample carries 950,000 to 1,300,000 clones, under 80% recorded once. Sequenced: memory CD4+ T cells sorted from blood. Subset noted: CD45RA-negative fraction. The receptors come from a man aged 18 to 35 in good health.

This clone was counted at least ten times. DNA for the CDR3: TGTGCCAGCAGCACCTTGACAGGCCCAGATACGCAGTATTTT. Protein product: CASSTLTGPDTQYF. The rearrangement joins TRBV7-9 to TRBJ2-3; D may be TRBD1 (6 bases). This CDR3 contains 14 residues. V was clipped by 5 bases and J by 4 bases, with 13 bases between them. Germline CDR1 is SEHNR and CDR2 is FQNEAQ (reference sequence).

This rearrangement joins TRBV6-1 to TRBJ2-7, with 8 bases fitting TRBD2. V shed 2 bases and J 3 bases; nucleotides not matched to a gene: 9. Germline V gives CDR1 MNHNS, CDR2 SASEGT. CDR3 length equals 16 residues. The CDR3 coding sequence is TGTGCCAGCAGTGAAAGGACTAGCTTTTCCAACTACGAGCAGTACTTC. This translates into CASSERTSFSNYEQYF.

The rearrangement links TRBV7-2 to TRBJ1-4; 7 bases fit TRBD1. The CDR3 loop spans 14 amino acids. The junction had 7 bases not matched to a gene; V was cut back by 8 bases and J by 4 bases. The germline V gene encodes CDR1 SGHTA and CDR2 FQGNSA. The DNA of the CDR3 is TGTGCCAGCGGAGGGGGCAGTCGTAATGAAAAACTGTTTTTT. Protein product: CASGGGSRNEKLFF. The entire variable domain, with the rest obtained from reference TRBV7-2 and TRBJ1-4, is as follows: GAGVSQSPSNKVTEKGKDVELRCDPISGHTALYWYRQSLGQGLEFLIYFQGNSAPDKSGLPSDRFSAERTGGSVSTLTIQRTQQEDSAVYLCASGGGSRNEKLFFGSGTQLSVL.

The CDR3 spells CASSPQDLGTQYF. CDR3 nucleotides: TGTGCCAGCTCACCACAGGATCTGGGGACCCAGTACTTC. The chain is built from TRBV18 and TRBJ2-5; no definite D call. Trimming left V 1 base short and J 7 bases short, with 10 bases between. This CDR3 is built from 13 residues. Germline V gene lookup returns CDR1 KGHSH and CDR2 LQKENI. Full variable domain (missing parts from reference TRBV18 and TRBJ2-5): NAGVMQNPRHLVRRRGQEARLRCSPMKGHSHVYWYRQLPEEGLKFMVYLQKENIIDESGMPKERFSAEFPKEGPSILRIQQVVRGDSAAYFCASSPQDLGTQYFGPGTRLLVL.

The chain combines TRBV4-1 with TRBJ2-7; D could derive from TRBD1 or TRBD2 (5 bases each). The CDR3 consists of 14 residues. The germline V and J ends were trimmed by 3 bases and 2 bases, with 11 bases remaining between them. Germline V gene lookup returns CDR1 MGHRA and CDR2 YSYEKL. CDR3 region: CASSQAGTTYEQYF. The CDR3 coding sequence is TGCGCCAGCAGCCAGGCTGGGACCACCTACGAGCAGTACTTC.

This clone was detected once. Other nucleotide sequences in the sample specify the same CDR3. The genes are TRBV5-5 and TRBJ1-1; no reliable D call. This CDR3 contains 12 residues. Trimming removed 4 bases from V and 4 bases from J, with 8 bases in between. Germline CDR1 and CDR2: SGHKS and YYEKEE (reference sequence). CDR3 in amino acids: CASSLLGTEAFF. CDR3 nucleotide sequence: TGTGCCAGCAGCCTCCTCGGCACTGAAGCTTTCTTT.

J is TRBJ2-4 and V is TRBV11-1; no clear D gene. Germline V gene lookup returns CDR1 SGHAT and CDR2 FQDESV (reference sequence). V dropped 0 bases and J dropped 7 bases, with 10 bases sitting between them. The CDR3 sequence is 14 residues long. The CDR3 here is CASSLAGNRNIQYF. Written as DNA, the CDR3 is TGTGCCAGCAGCTTAGCAGGGAATCGGAACATTCAGTACTTC. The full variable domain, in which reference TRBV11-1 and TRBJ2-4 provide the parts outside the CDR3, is EAEVAQSPRYKITEKSQAVAFWCDPISGHATLYWYRQILGQGPELLVQFQDESVVDDSQLPKDRFSAERLKGVDSTLKIQPAELGDSAMYLCASSLAGNRNIQYFGAGTRLSVL.

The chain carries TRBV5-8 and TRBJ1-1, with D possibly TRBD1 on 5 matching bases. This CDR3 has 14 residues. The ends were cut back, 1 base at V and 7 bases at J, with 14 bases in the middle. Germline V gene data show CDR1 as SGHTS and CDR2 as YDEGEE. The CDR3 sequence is CASSLSGSLNEAFF. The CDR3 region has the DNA TGTGCCAGCAGCTTGTCAGGGTCTCTGAATGAAGCTTTCTTT.

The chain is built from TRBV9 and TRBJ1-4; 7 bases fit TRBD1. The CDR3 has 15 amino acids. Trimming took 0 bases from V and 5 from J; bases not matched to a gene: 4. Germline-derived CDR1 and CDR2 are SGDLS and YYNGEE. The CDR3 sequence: CASSVAPGGNEKLFF. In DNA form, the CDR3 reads TGTGCCAGCAGCGTAGCACCAGGGGGAAATGAAAAACTGTTTTTT.

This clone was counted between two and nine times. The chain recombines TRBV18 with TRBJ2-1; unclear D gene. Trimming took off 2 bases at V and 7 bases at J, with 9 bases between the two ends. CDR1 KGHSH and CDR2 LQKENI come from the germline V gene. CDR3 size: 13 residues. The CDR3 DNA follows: TGTGCCAGCTCACCATTGCAGGCGAATGAGCAGTTCTTC. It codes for CASSPLQANEQFF.

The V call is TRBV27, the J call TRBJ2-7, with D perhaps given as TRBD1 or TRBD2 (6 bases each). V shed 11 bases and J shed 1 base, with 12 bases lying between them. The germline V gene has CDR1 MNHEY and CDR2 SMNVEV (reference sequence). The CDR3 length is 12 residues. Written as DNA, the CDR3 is TGTGCCTCTCGGGGGCTTTCCTACGAGCAGTACTTC. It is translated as CASRGLSYEQYF.

The CDR3, as DNA: TGCAGTGCTCCCTTTGGGGCCGAAGCTTTCTTT. Protein sequence: CSAPFGAEAFF. This chain joins TRBV20-1 and TRBJ1-1; tentative D call: TRBD1 (5 bases). V was trimmed by 5 bases and J by 8 bases, leaving 12 bases between them. This CDR3 has 11 residues. CDR1 and CDR2 from the germline V gene are DFQATT and SNEGSKA (reference sequence).

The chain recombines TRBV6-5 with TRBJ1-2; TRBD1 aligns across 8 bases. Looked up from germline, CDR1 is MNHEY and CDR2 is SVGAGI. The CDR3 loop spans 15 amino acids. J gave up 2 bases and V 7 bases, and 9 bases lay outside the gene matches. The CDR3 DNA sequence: TGTGCCAGCACCCGCCAGGCAGGGGGCAACTATGGCTACACCTTC. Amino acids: CASTRQAGGNYGYTF.